This paragraph reports one TCR beta chain. Its matching antigen is unknown. immunoSEQ v3.0 was run at survey level. The method was immunoSEQ multiplex PCR; TCRdb's version includes in-frame clones alone and lacks a portion of them. The table lists tens of thousands of clones, 75% to 90% of them singletons. Per the germline V gene, CDR1 is SGHRS and CDR2 is YFSETQ. Trimming pared 5 bases from V and 8 bases from J, leaving 20 bases between. There are 16 residues in the CDR3. The data belong to a study of long-term antiretroviral therapy in people with HIV. Study outcomes and limitations: Across all time points, the repertoire was dominated by clones that expanded before ART. Post-ART samples showed increased diversity that remained below transplant donor control levels. HIV repertoires showed narrower CDR3 length ranges than controls.

This sequence was found in a woman aged 45 to 65 with HIV. Specimen: unsorted PBMCs, collected 3.1 years after starting antiretroviral therapy. The V call is TRBV5-1, the J call TRBJ1-6; D is perhaps TRBD1 (6 bases). CDR3 coding DNA: TGCGCCAGCAGAATTGGGTTAGGGGGTCCGGATTCACCCCTCCACTTT. Translation gives CASRIGLGGPDSPLHF.